The 26 T cell receptor beta chains presented below share a single source sample, sequenced in a study of control samples from healthy donors and cancer patients. Method: immunoSEQ multiplex PCR; TCRdb's copy keeps in-frame clones and lacks some. Counted here are approximately 120,000 clones, 80% to 95% occurring once; the ten biggest clones make up approximately 0.57%. The sequenced sample consisted of PBMCs. The receptors originated from an older man with head and neck cancer.

This chain uses TRBV29-1 with TRBJ1-3; no reliable D call. In germline, CDR1 is SQVTM, CDR2 ANQGSEA. Between the trimmed V and J ends, which lost 4 bases and 0 bases, there was a span of 7 bases. The CDR3 is 13 amino acids. The CDR3 sequence is CSVGGTSGNTIYF. In nucleotides, the CDR3 is TGCAGCGTTGGTGGCACCTCTGGAAACACCATATATTTT.

The genes are TRBV5-4 and TRBJ2-2; a weak D match, TRBD2 (5 bases). V lost 0 bases and J 1 base, leaving 13 bases between the germline ends. CDR3 size: 17 residues. Germline assignment: CDR1 SGHNT and CDR2 YYREEE (reference sequence). The CDR3 loop is CASSLGARAGNTGELFF. The CDR3 DNA is TGTGCCAGCAGCTTGGGTGCGAGGGCCGGGAACACCGGGGAGCTGTTTTTT. Variable domain in full (rest from reference TRBV5-4 and TRBJ2-2): ETGVTQSPTHLIKTRGQQVTLRCSSQSGHNTVSWYQQALGQGPQFIFQYYREEENGRGNFPPRFSGLQFPNYSSELNVNALELDDSALYLCASSLGARAGNTGELFFGEGSRLTVL.

CDR3 sequence reads: CASRKRPSGRDNDYEQYF. The CDR3 DNA sequence: TGTGCCAGCAGAAAGAGGCCCAGCGGGAGGGATAATGACTACGAGCAGTACTTC. This chain joins TRBV21-1 and TRBJ2-7; the table's D call TRBD2 went unverified against the DNA. TRBV21-1 is a pseudogene locus. This CDR3 comprises 18 residues.

The rearrangement joins TRBV7-9 to TRBJ2-7; 7 bases align to TRBD1. The V gene end was trimmed by 5 bases and the J gene end by 0 bases; junction bases not matched to a gene: 7. CDR1 SEHNR and CDR2 FQNEAQ come from the germline V gene (reference sequence). The CDR3 length is 15 residues. Written as DNA, the CDR3 is TGTGCCAGCAGCCGAACCGGGACAGCCTCCTACGAGCAGTACTTC. Encoded protein: CASSRTGTASYEQYF.

The J gene is TRBJ1-1, the V gene TRBV6-5; D might be TRBD1 (5 bases). This CDR3 region has 15 residues. Germline loops: CDR1 MNHEY, CDR2 SVGAGI. The germline V and J ends were trimmed by 8 bases and 5 bases, with 21 bases remaining between them. The CDR3 DNA reads as TGTGCCAGCGGGCTCAAAGGAGGGGCTAGGACTGAAGCTTTCTTT. Amino acids: CASGLKGGARTEAFF.

This chain joins TRBV6-5 and TRBJ1-1, with unresolved D. The germline CDR1 and CDR2 sequences are MNHEY and SVGAGI. CDR3 length: 14 amino acids. V was pared by 0 bases and J by 5 bases, with 10 bases between. Here the CDR3 DNA reads TGTGCCAGCAGTTACTCGAGGGTGACGACTGAAGCTTTCTTT. Amino acid sequence: CASSYSRVTTEAFF.

V and J are TRBV4-3 and TRBJ1-1, with D unclear. The CDR3 has 17 residues. The V end lost 2 bases, the J end lost 0 bases, and 16 bases lay between the germline ends. Germline CDR1 and CDR2: LGHNA and YSLEER. The DNA for the CDR3 is TGCGCCAGCAGCCAACTATTCGGAAGGATATTGAACACTGAAGCTTTCTTT. Its protein is CASSQLFGRILNTEAFF.

This rearrangement joins TRBV4-1 to TRBJ2-3, with unresolved D. The germline gives CDR1 MGHRA, CDR2 YSYEKL. CDR3 length: 15 residues. V was cut by 1 base and J by 2 bases, with 10 bases left in between. The CDR3 spells CASSQVGSNTDTQYF. In DNA form, the CDR3 reads TGCGCCAGCAGCCAAGTGGGTTCTAACACAGATACGCAGTATTTT.

In nucleotides, the CDR3 is TGTGCCAGCAGTGATCGGGGCGGACACAGGGGCGAGACCCAGTACTTC. It specifies CASSDRGGHRGETQYF. J is TRBJ2-5 and V is TRBV2; 7 bases fit TRBD1. The CDR3 runs to 16 residues. V was pared by 3 bases and J by 5 bases, with 12 bases of the junction left unmatched. CDR1 SNHLY and CDR2 FYNNEI come from the germline V gene.

The chain employs TRBV19 and TRBJ1-2; 7 bases line up with TRBD1. Looked up from germline, CDR1 is LNHDA and CDR2 is SQIVND (reference sequence). CDR3 length: 15 amino acids. V lost 9 bases to trimming and J lost 0 bases; unmatched junction nucleotides: 10. CDR3 region: CASAPRDSPNYGYTF. In DNA form, the CDR3 reads TGTGCCAGCGCACCCCGGGACAGCCCTAACTATGGCTACACCTTC.

Here the CDR3 reads CAWSLVAAYEQYF. In DNA form, the CDR3 reads TGTGCCTGGAGTCTGGTAGCCGCGTACGAGCAGTACTTC. The V gene is TRBV30, the J gene TRBJ2-7; no definite D call. The CDR3 length is 13 residues. CDR1 and CDR2 (germline): GTSNPN, SVGIG (reference sequence). Trimming pared 2 bases from V and 4 bases from J, leaving 12 bases between.

This rearrangement joins TRBV5-4 to TRBJ2-7, with D perhaps matching TRBD1 (6 bases). The CDR3 sequence is 13 residues long. Trimming stripped 4 bases from V and 5 bases from J, with 13 bases between. Germline loops: CDR1 SGHNT, CDR2 YYREEE (reference sequence). The CDR3 reads CASSPQGRDEQYF. The CDR3 DNA sequence: TGTGCCAGCAGCCCTCAGGGGCGCGACGAGCAGTACTTC.

As concerns this clone: Here the CDR3 omits its conserved ending phenylalanine or tryptophan, so a read error is the likely source. This chain connects TRBV4-3 to TRBJ1-2, with TRBD1 as a possible D gene (5 bases). V lost 0 bases to trimming and J lost 6 bases, with 14 bases between them. This CDR3 spans 15 amino acids. CDR1 and CDR2 (germline): LGHNA, YSLEER. The CDR3 DNA is TGCGCCAGCAGCCAAGATTCATGGGGGGTAGATGGCTACACCCTC. Translation: CASSQDSWGVDGYTL.

The chain joins TRBV27 to TRBJ2-6; unclear D gene. V lost 3 bases and J 9 bases, leaving 15 bases between the germline ends. The CDR3 loop spans 15 amino acids. Germline V gene sequence: CDR1 MNHEY, CDR2 SMNVEV (reference sequence). In DNA form, the CDR3 reads TGTGCCAGCAGTTTTCTTGGCCAGTGGGGCAACGTCCTGACTTTC. Amino acids: CASSFLGQWGNVLTF.

This clone appeared a single time. The chain employs TRBV19 and TRBJ2-5; a weak D match, TRBD2 (5 bases). Looked up from germline, CDR1 is LNHDA and CDR2 is SQIVND (reference sequence). The CDR3 length is 13 residues. V lost 4 bases to trimming and J lost 2 bases, with 8 bases between them. The CDR3 bases are TGTGCCAGTAGTAACCGGGGACAAGAGACCCAGTACTTC. Translating gives CASSNRGQETQYF.

The chain is built from TRBV25-1 and TRBJ2-5, with TRBD1 identical over 7 bases. CDR1 MGHDK and CDR2 SYGVNS come from the germline V gene. The CDR3 runs to 14 residues. Trimming cost V 6 bases and J 1 base; bases outside gene matches: 5. The CDR3 spells CASSTGQSQETQYF. CDR3 coding DNA: TGTGCCAGCAGCACGGGACAGTCCCAAGAGACCCAGTACTTC. The complete variable domain, with remaining parts taken from reference TRBV25-1 and TRBJ2-5, reads EADIYQTPRYLVIGTGKKITLECSQTMGHDKMYWYQQDPGMELHLIHYSYGVNSTEKGDLSSESTVSRIRTEHFPLTLESARPSHTSQYLCASSTGQSQETQYFGPGTRLLVL.

This clone was detected once. CDR3 region: CASSLDRSHEQFF. CDR3 in DNA: TGTGCCAGCAGCTTAGATAGGTCGCATGAGCAGTTCTTC. The chain carries TRBV11-3 and TRBJ2-1; D uncertain. With 0 bases removed from V and 8 bases from J, the gap between germline ends came to 8 bases. Per the germline V gene, CDR1 is SGHNT and CDR2 is YENEEA. The CDR3 contains 13 residues.

This chain joins TRBV3-1 (or the pseudogene TRBV3-2) and TRBJ2-5; no reliable D call. The CDR3 covers 14 residues. Germline V gives CDR1 LGHDT, CDR2 YNNKEL (reference sequence). With 0 bases removed from V and 5 bases from J, the gap between germline ends came to 10 bases. The CDR3 spells CASSQDRLRETQYF. The CDR3 DNA sequence: TGTGCCAGCAGCCAAGATCGGCTTCGGGAGACCCAGTACTTC.

The rearrangement joins TRBV6-1 to TRBJ1-5; D gene unclear. The V end lost 1 base, the J end lost 0 bases, and 10 bases lay between the germline ends. This CDR3 region has 16 residues. Germline V CDR1 and CDR2: MNHNS, SASEGT. The CDR3 region has the DNA TGTGCCAGCAGTGAAGAGCGCCGTTATAGCAATCAGCCCCAGCATTTT. The encoded protein is CASSEERRYSNQPQHF.

This sequence joins TRBV7-9 and TRBJ1-1, with TRBD1 as a possible D gene (5 bases). Germline V gene lookup returns CDR1 SEHNR and CDR2 FQNEAQ (reference sequence). Trimming cost V 6 bases and J 3 bases, with 17 bases left between them. The CDR3 length is 15 residues. This CDR3 reads CASSRRNLGDTEAFF. As DNA, the CDR3 is TGTGCCAGCAGTCGTAGGAACTTAGGGGACACTGAAGCTTTCTTT.

V gene TRBV2 combines with J gene TRBJ2-1; D is possibly TRBD1 or TRBD2 (5 bases each). Per the germline V gene, CDR1 is SNHLY and CDR2 is FYNNEI. The CDR3 is made up of 14 amino acids. V was clipped by 7 bases and J by 6 bases, with 16 bases between them. As DNA, the CDR3 is TGTGCCAGCAAGGAGGTTCATAGGGGCAATGAGCAGTTCTTC. Its translation is CASKEVHRGNEQFF.

This chain connects TRBV5-4 to TRBJ2-3, with 10 bases that match TRBD2. This CDR3 contains 15 residues. The germline CDR1 and CDR2 sequences are SGHNT and YYREEE (reference sequence). Germline trimming cut 0 bases from V and 5 bases from J; bases unmatched to any gene: 3. This CDR3 reads CASSLVGLARDTQYF. Written as DNA, the CDR3 is TGTGCCAGCAGCTTGGTGGGACTAGCGCGAGATACGCAGTATTTT.

The rearrangement joins TRBV6-2 or TRBV6-3 to TRBJ2-2; D ambiguous. Germline V gene sequence: CDR1 MNHEY, CDR2 SVGEGT. The CDR3 spans 14 residues. V was clipped by 6 bases and J by 5 bases, with 13 bases between them. CDR3 DNA: TGTGCCAGCAGCTTGCCAAGGGCTACCGGGGAGCTGTTTTTT. It yields the protein CASSLPRATGELFF.

The genes are TRBV19 and TRBJ2-7; possibly TRBD1 for D (5 bases). The V gene's germline CDR1 is LNHDA and CDR2 SQIVND (reference sequence). Deletions cut 4 bases from V and 0 bases from J, with 7 bases between. The CDR3 runs to 13 residues. CDR3 nucleotides: TGTGCCAGTAGTAAAGGGGTCTCCTACGAGCAGTACTTC. This translates into CASSKGVSYEQYF.

The V call is TRBV3-1 (or the pseudogene TRBV3-2), the J call TRBJ2-7; D is unresolved. The germline gives CDR1 LGHDT, CDR2 YNNKEL (reference sequence). Trimming cost V 2 bases and J 7 bases, with 15 bases left between them. The CDR3 consists of 14 residues. The CDR3: CASSQLSEVGEQYF. CDR3 nucleotide sequence: TGTGCCAGCAGCCAATTGTCCGAGGTGGGTGAGCAGTACTTC.

This clone was detected once. V is TRBV9 and J is TRBJ1-2; possibly TRBD1 for D (5 bases). The CDR3 spans 13 residues. Germline V CDR1 and CDR2: SGDLS, YYNGEE. Trimming took 0 bases from V and 8 from J, leaving 11 bases between them. CDR3 nucleotide sequence: TGTGCCAGCAGCGTAGGATCTGGGGCGGGCTACACCTTC. Encoded protein: CASSVGSGAGYTF.